There are many counts of the clone carrying this T cell receptor (beta chain). The sample comes from a study of metastatic and nonmetastatic thyroid tumors. No treatment of any kind had been given to any patient before thyroid surgery. TCRdb reanalyzed the PCR reads via MiXCR. Of roughly 8,900 clones listed, about a quarter were seen once; the top ten hold around 13%. The germline CDR1 and CDR2 sequences are SGHDN and FVKESK. This CDR3 contains 15 residues. V shed 4 bases, J shed 0 bases, and the junction held 2 bases outside the gene matches. Material: adjacent normal tissue. The J gene is TRBJ2-3, the V gene TRBV14; TRBD1 agrees at 9 bases. This TCR came from a female donor with papillary thyroid cancer or a benign thyroid nodule (not recorded which). Some clones in this sample may be carry-over from other donors' samples. The CDR3 region is CASSRDRASTDTQYF. As DNA, the CDR3 is TGTGCCAGCAGCCGGGACAGGGCAAGCACAGATACGCAGTATTTT.